This is a list of T cell receptor beta chains from one sample in a study of T cell clones after liver transplantation. Libraries were prepared by immunoSEQ multiplex PCR; TCRdb keeps only in-frame clonotypes and omits some of them. The repertoire has some 12,000 clones, 70% to 80% of them found once; the top ten carry roughly 31%. Sample: CD8+ T cells from blood, taken at the 22-month timepoint. The source of these receptors is a human patient who received a liver transplant. A share of the T cells may be of graft donor origin. CDR3s include the opening cysteine and the closing phenylalanine or tryptophan. A D gene is named only where the DNA matches it firmly. Some rows mark clone size as missing; the rest say once, few, many or name a class of expanded clone.

CDR3: CASSQEVGSVYEQYF
DNA: TGCGCCAGCAGCCAAGAAGTGGGGAGTGTCTACGAGCAGTACTTC
V: TRBV4-3
J: TRBJ2-7
size: once
D: -

CDR3: CASSQDPPLAGGLETQYF
DNA: TGCGCCAGCAGCCAAGATCCCCCTCTAGCGGGAGGTCTAGAGACCCAGTACTTC
V: TRBV4-3
J: TRBJ2-5
size: many
D: TRBD2

CDR3: CASSEFWTSGRENEQFF
DNA: TGTGCCAGCAGTGAATTCTGGACTAGCGGGAGAGAAAATGAGCAGTTCTTC
V: TRBV25-1
J: TRBJ2-1
size: -
D: TRBD2

CDR3: CASSQRAVNTGELFF
DNA: TGCGCCAGCAGCCAAAGGGCCGTGAACACCGGGGAGCTGTTTTTT
V: TRBV4-3
J: TRBJ2-2
size: once
D: -

CDR3: CASGLYQRTTGELFF
DNA: TGTGCTAGTGGTTTGTACCAGCGAACGACCGGGGAGCTGTTTTTT
V: TRBV12-5
J: TRBJ2-2
size: -
D: -

CDR3: CASSLTSGSSYEQYF
DNA: TGTGCCAGCAGTTTAACTAGCGGCAGCTCCTACGAGCAGTACTTC
V: TRBV7-6
J: TRBJ2-7
size: -
D: TRBD2

CDR3: CASSLAGQGGPDTQYF
DNA: TGTGCCAGCAGCTTGGCCGGACAGGGGGGTCCAGATACGCAGTATTTT
V: TRBV5-5
J: TRBJ2-3
size: -
D: TRBD1

CDR3: CASSYSEGGTEAFF
DNA: TGTGCCAGCAGTTACTCGGAGGGGGGGACTGAAGCTTTCTTT
V: TRBV6-5
J: TRBJ1-1
size: -
D: -

CDR3: CASSDSTTGAINEQFF
DNA: TGTGCCAGCAGTGACTCGACCACAGGGGCTATCAATGAGCAGTTCTTC
V: TRBV6-4
J: TRBJ2-1
size: -
D: TRBD1

CDR3: CASNDPRVPANEQFF
DNA: TGTGCCAGCAATGACCCCCGGGTGCCCGCGAATGAGCAGTTCTTC
V: TRBV2
J: TRBJ2-1
size: -
D: -

CDR3: CASSLSGSAYNEQFF
DNA: TGCGCCAGCAGCCTTAGCGGGAGTGCCTACAATGAGCAGTTCTTC
V: TRBV5-1
J: TRBJ2-1
size: -
D: TRBD2

CDR3: CSVDRDQRVDEQFF
DNA: TGCAGCGTGGACCGGGACCAGAGGGTCGATGAGCAGTTCTTC
V: TRBV29-1
J: TRBJ2-1
size: -
D: -

CDR3: CASSSGVGTGELFF
DNA: TGTGCCAGCAGCTCCGGGGTAGGCACCGGGGAGCTGTTTTTT
V: TRBV7-9
J: TRBJ2-2
size: -
D: -

CDR3: CAWSWGSGNTIYF
DNA: TGTGCCTGGAGTTGGGGATCTGGAAACACCATATATTTT
V: TRBV30
J: TRBJ1-3
size: few
D: -

CDR3: CASSQYQDLDTQYF
DNA: TGTGCCAGCAGCCAATACCAAGACTTAGATACGCAGTATTTT
V: TRBV7-9
J: TRBJ2-3
size: -
D: -

CDR3: CASSQLGDFGTGSTGELFF
DNA: TGTGCCAGCAGCCAATTAGGGGACTTTGGGACAGGATCCACCGGGGAGCTGTTTTTT
V: TRBV16
J: TRBJ2-2
size: -
D: TRBD1

CDR3: CASTGDGTYEQYF
DNA: TGTGCCAGCACTGGGGATGGCACCTACGAGCAGTACTTC
V: TRBV25-1
J: TRBJ2-7
size: -
D: -

CDR3: CASSLNRGEAQYF
DNA: TGTGCCAGCAGCTTAAACAGGGGAGAGGCCCAGTACTTC
V: TRBV7-6
J: TRBJ2-5
size: once
D: TRBD1

CDR3: CASSELEGRFGQYF
DNA: TGTGCCAGCAGTGAATTGGAAGGGCGATTTGGGCAGTACTTC
V: TRBV6-1
J: TRBJ2-7
size: -
D: -

CDR3: CSFEVAGGNEQFF
DNA: TGCAGCTTCGAGGTAGCGGGGGGCAATGAGCAGTTCTTC
V: TRBV29-1
J: TRBJ2-1
size: -
D: TRBD2

CDR3: CASSWGGNTEAFF
DNA: TGTGCCAGCAGTTGGGGGGGGAACACTGAAGCTTTCTTT
V: TRBV28
J: TRBJ1-1
size: -
D: -

CDR3: CASSPRLAAFSNTGELFF
DNA: TGTGCCAGCAGTCCCCGACTAGCGGCCTTTTCGAACACCGGGGAGCTGTTTTTT
V: TRBV27
J: TRBJ2-2
size: -
D: TRBD2

CDR3: CASSLSKGGAYEQYF
DNA: TGTGCCAGCAGTTTATCGAAGGGGGGGGCCTACGAGCAGTACTTC
V: TRBV27
J: TRBJ2-7
size: -
D: -

CDR3: CASNLWGENTEAFF
DNA: TGTGCCAGCAACCTGTGGGGGGAGAACACTGAAGCTTTCTTT
V: TRBV5-1
J: TRBJ1-1
size: -
D: -

CDR3: CASSLRQGGYEQYF
DNA: TGTGCCAGCAGTTTACGGCAGGGGGGATACGAGCAGTACTTC
V: TRBV27
J: TRBJ2-7
size: -
D: -

CDR3: CATSRGGGSTGELFF
DNA: TGTGCCACCAGCAGAGGAGGGGGCAGCACCGGGGAGCTGTTTTTT
V: TRBV15
J: TRBJ2-2
size: -
D: TRBD1

CDR3: CASSYAGGQFF
DNA: TGTGCCAGCAGTTACGCCGGGGGGCAGTTCTTC
V: TRBV6-6
J: TRBJ2-1
size: -
D: -

CDR3: CASSDSPRQGATETQYF
DNA: TGTGCCAGCAGCGACTCCCCCCGGCAGGGGGCAACGGAGACCCAGTACTTC
V: TRBV11-2
J: TRBJ2-5
size: -
D: TRBD1

CDR3: CASSYGGTGELFF
DNA: TGTGCCAGCAGTTACGGGGGGACCGGGGAGCTGTTTTTT
V: TRBV6-5
J: TRBJ2-2
size: -
D: -

CDR3: CASSHERGKTYEQYF
DNA: TGTGCCAGCAGCCATGAGAGAGGAAAGACCTACGAGCAGTACTTC
V: TRBV5-5
J: TRBJ2-7
size: few
D: -

CDR3: CASSPPEGSNYEQYF
DNA: TGTGCCAGCAGCCCACCGGAAGGGTCCAACTACGAGCAGTACTTC
V: TRBV7-6
J: TRBJ2-7
size: few
D: -

CDR3: CASSLLYGYTF
DNA: TGTGCCAGCAGCCTACTCTATGGCTACACCTTC
V: TRBV7-6
J: TRBJ1-2
size: -
D: -

CDR3: CASSYPQGVNTEAFF
DNA: TGTGCCAGCAGTTACCCACAGGGGGTGAACACTGAAGCTTTCTTT
V: TRBV6-5
J: TRBJ1-1
size: few
D: TRBD1

CDR3: CASSKPGRSSYNEQFF
DNA: TGTGCCAGCAGTAAGCCGGGACGAAGCTCCTACAATGAGCAGTTCTTC
V: TRBV27
J: TRBJ2-1
size: -
D: -

CDR3: CASSPAGTQPQHF
DNA: TGTGCCAGCAGCCCAGCAGGGACTCAGCCCCAGCATTTT
V: TRBV11-2
J: TRBJ1-5
size: few
D: -

CDR3: CASSSSTEAFF
DNA: TGTGCCAGCAGCTCTAGCACTGAAGCTTTCTTT
V: TRBV4-2
J: TRBJ1-1
size: -
D: -

CDR3: CASSARTGFPPLHF
DNA: TGTGCCAGCAGCGCAAGGACAGGGTTCCCACCCCTCCACTTT
V: TRBV7-2
J: TRBJ1-6
size: -
D: TRBD1

CDR3: CASSDPLTGNYGYTF
DNA: TGTGCCAGCAGTGATCCTTTGACAGGGAACTATGGCTACACCTTC
V: TRBV6-1
J: TRBJ1-2
size: -
D: TRBD1

CDR3: CASSVVTGSYEQYF
DNA: TGTGCCAGCAGCGTAGTAACGGGGTCCTACGAGCAGTACTTC
V: TRBV9
J: TRBJ2-7
size: once
D: -

CDR3: CASSDLRSDTQYF
DNA: TGTGCCAGCAGTGATCTTCGCTCAGATACGCAGTATTTT
V: TRBV25-1
J: TRBJ2-3
size: -
D: -

CDR3: CASRRTSGYNEQFF
DNA: TGTGCCAGCAGACGGACTAGCGGATACAATGAGCAGTTCTTC
V: TRBV6-6
J: TRBJ2-1
size: -
D: TRBD2

CDR3: CASSFQTRTYEQYF
DNA: TGTGCCAGCAGTTTCCAAACTAGAACCTACGAGCAGTACTTC
V: TRBV28
J: TRBJ2-7
size: large
D: -

CDR3: CASRRTSGYNEQFF
DNA: TGTGCCAGCAGACGGACTAGCGGATACAATGAGCAGTTCTTC
V: TRBV6-5
J: TRBJ2-1
size: -
D: TRBD2

CDR3: CAWSPASYEQYF
DNA: TGTGCCTGGAGCCCAGCTTCCTACGAGCAGTACTTC
V: TRBV30
J: TRBJ2-7
size: -
D: -

CDR3: CASSYSALAKNIQYF
DNA: TGTGCCAGCAGTTACTCGGCGCTAGCCAAAAACATTCAGTACTTC
V: TRBV6-5
J: TRBJ2-4
size: -
D: -

CDR3: CASSELGGHTDTQYF
DNA: TGTGCCAGCAGTGAGCTCGGGGGGCACACAGATACGCAGTATTTT
V: TRBV6-4
J: TRBJ2-3
size: -
D: -

CDR3: CASSPGQFYEQYF
DNA: TGTGCCAGCAGCCCTGGACAGTTCTACGAGCAGTACTTC
V: TRBV5-6
J: TRBJ2-7
size: -
D: -

CDR3: CASRTGLMRAFF
DNA: TGTGCCAGTAGAACGGGCCTTATGAGAGCTTTCTTT
V: TRBV19
J: TRBJ1-1
size: few
D: -